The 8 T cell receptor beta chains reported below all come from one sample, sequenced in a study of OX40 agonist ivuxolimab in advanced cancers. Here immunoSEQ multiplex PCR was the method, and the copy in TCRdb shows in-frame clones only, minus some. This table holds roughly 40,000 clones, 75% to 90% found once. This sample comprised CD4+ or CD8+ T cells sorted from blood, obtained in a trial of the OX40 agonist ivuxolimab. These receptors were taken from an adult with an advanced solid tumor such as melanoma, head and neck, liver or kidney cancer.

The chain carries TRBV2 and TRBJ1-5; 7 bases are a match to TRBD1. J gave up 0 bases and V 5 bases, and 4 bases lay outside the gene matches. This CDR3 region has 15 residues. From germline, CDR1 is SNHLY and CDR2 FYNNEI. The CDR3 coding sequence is TGTGCCAGCAGTACGGACAGGCTTAGCAATCAGCCCCAGCATTTT. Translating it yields CASSTDRLSNQPQHF.

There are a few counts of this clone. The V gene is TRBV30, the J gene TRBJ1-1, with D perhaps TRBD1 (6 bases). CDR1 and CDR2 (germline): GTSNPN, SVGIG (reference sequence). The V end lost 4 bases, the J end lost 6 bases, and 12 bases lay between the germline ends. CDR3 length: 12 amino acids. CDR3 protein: CAWNTGMAEAFF. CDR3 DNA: TGTGCCTGGAATACAGGGATGGCTGAAGCTTTCTTT.

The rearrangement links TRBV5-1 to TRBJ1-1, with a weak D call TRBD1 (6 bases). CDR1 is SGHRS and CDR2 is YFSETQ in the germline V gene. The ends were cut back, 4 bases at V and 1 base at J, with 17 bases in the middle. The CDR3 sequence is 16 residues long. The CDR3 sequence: CASSTRGGRGNTEAFF. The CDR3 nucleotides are TGCGCCAGCAGCACCCGGGGGGGCCGAGGGAACACTGAAGCTTTCTTT.

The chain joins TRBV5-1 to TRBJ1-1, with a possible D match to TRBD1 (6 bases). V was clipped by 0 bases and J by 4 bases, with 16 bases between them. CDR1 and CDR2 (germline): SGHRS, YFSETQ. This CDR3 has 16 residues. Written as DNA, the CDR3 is TGCGCCAGCAGCTTGGCACCGGCAGGGGCTAGCACTGAAGCTTTCTTT. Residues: CASSLAPAGASTEAFF.

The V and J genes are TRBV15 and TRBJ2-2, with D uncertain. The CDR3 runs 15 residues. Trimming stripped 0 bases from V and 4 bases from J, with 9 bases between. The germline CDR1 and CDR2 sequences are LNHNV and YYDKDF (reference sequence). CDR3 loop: CATSRDRALTGELFF. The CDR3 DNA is TGTGCCACCAGCAGAGATAGGGCTCTCACCGGGGAGCTGTTTTTT.

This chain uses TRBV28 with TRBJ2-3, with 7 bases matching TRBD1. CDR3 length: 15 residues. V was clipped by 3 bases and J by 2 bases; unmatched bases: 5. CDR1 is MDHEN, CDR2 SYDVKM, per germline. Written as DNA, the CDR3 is TGTGCCAGCAGTTTGGAACAGGGGCACACAGATACGCAGTATTTT. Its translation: CASSLEQGHTDTQYF.

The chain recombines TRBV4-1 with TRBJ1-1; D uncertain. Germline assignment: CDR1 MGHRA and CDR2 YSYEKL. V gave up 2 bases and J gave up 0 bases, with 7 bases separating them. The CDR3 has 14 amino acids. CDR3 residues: CASSQFSLNTEAFF. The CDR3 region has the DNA TGCGCCAGCAGCCAATTTTCCTTGAACACTGAAGCTTTCTTT.

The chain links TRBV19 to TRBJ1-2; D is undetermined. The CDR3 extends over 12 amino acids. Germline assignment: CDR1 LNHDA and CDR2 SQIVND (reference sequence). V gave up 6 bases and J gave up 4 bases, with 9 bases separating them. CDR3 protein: CASSSEIYGYTF. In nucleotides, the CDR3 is TGTGCCAGTAGCAGCGAGATCTATGGCTACACCTTC.